This T cell receptor beta chain was identified during a study of OX40 agonist ivuxolimab in advanced cancers. The V gene lost 0 bases and the J gene lost 0 bases, with 11 bases spanning the gap. Per germline, CDR1 SGHRS and CDR2 YFSETQ. The CDR3 extends over 16 amino acids. Only in-frame clones appear in the TCRdb table, and some are missing; sequencing was by immunoSEQ multiplex PCR. The sample has 60,000 to 85,000 clones, roughly 80% seen once. This clonotype was sampled from an adult with an advanced solid tumor such as melanoma, head and neck, liver or kidney cancer. This specimen was CD4+ or CD8+ T cells sorted from blood, taken in a trial of the OX40 agonist ivuxolimab. The chain joins TRBV5-1 to TRBJ2-3; D could derive from TRBD1 or TRBD2 (6 bases each). CDR3 sequence: CASSLERGASTDTQYF. CDR3 bases: TGCGCCAGCAGCTTGGAGAGGGGGGCTAGCACAGATACGCAGTATTTT.